One and the same sample provided the 31 T cell receptor beta chains below, sequenced in a study of beta chain features in type 1 diabetes. The whole isolated RNA underwent reverse transcription, so sequencing captured expressed TCRB transcripts. The data were produced by immunoSEQ multiplex PCR, yet TCRdb's version contains in-frame clones alone and is incomplete. The sample yields fewer than 250,000 clones, more than 65% seen once. Sequencing was carried out using naive CD4+ T cells from blood. The receptors shown here come from a man aged 25-40 years in good health.

The chain couples TRBV7-9 to TRBJ1-2; maybe TRBD1 (6 bases). Between the trimmed V and J ends, which lost 5 bases and 7 bases, there was a span of 17 bases. The germline V gene has CDR1 SEHNR and CDR2 FQNEAQ (reference sequence). The CDR3 has 14 residues. The CDR3 spells CASSPSWGQLGYTF. Written as DNA, the CDR3 is TGTGCCAGCAGCCCATCCTGGGGGCAGCTTGGCTACACCTTC.

The genes are TRBV23-1 and TRBJ2-1, with TRBD2 matching 7 bases. TRBV23-1 is an ORF for which the function is uncertain. This CDR3 comprises 17 residues. Trimming took 4 bases from V and 8 from J; bases not matched to a gene: 17. CDR3 in DNA: TGCGCCAGCAGTCCGCGACTGACGGGAGGTTTGCGCGATGAGCAGTTCTTC. Its translation is CASSPRLTGGLRDEQFF.

V usage is TRBV28 and J usage is TRBJ2-7, with 7 bases fitting TRBD1. The ends lost 6 bases at V and 2 bases at J; junction bases unmatched: 7. Germline CDR1 is MDHEN and CDR2 is SYDVKM. The CDR3 is 14 residues long. The CDR3 sequence is CASSALDRAYEQYF. The DNA of the CDR3 is TGTGCCAGCAGCGCCCTTGACAGGGCCTACGAGCAGTACTTC.

V and J are TRBV15 and TRBJ2-7; D possibly corresponds to TRBD1 (5 bases). Germline lookup yields CDR1 LNHNV and CDR2 YYDKDF (reference sequence). This CDR3 has 14 amino acids. Trimming took off 0 bases at V and 6 bases at J, with 12 bases between the two ends. CDR3 loop: CATSREDKVREQYF. The CDR3 nucleotides are TGTGCCACCAGCAGAGAGGACAAGGTACGCGAGCAGTACTTC. Using reference TRBV15 and TRBJ2-7 for the parts outside the CDR3, the full variable domain is DAMVIQNPRYQVTQFGKPVTLSCSQTLNHNVMYWYQQKSSQAPKLLFHYYDKDFNNEADTPDNFQSRRPNTSFCFLDIRSPGLGDTAMYLCATSREDKVREQYFGPGTRLTVT.

The CDR3 region is CASSLRGRQETQYF. Written as DNA, the CDR3 is TGTGCCAGCAGCTTACGCGGGCGGCAAGAGACCCAGTACTTC. The chain couples TRBV7-2 to TRBJ2-5; the D gene is possibly TRBD2 (5 bases). CDR3 length: 14 amino acids. The ends were cut back, 2 bases at V and 2 bases at J, with 9 bases in the middle. Germline lookup yields CDR1 SGHTA and CDR2 FQGNSA.

This clone has only one observation. This chain connects TRBV7-2 to TRBJ2-7; D unclear. The CDR3 totals 14 residues. V dropped 1 base and J dropped 0 bases, with 7 bases sitting between them. CDR1 and CDR2 (germline): SGHTA, FQGNSA. The CDR3 DNA reads TGTGCCAGCAGCTTAGTGGCGAGCTCCTACGAGCAGTACTTC. Translation: CASSLVASSYEQYF.

The chain joins TRBV1 to TRBJ2-1; the D call TRBD2 from the table was never checked on the DNA. TRBV1 represents a pseudogene. The CDR3 is made up of 19 amino acids. The CDR3 bases are TGCACCAGCAGCCAAGATCTTCGTAGCGGGGGACCCCTTCGCAATGAGCAGTTCTTC. As protein: CTSSQDLRSGGPLRNEQFF.

This clone was observed a handful of times. The chain carries TRBV29-1 and TRBJ2-1; D is possibly TRBD2 (6 bases). The CDR3 covers 13 residues. V shed 5 bases and J shed 0 bases, with 8 bases lying between them. Germline CDR1 and CDR2: SQVTM and ANQGSEA. CDR3 sequence reads: CSVRGLSYNEQFF. In DNA, the CDR3 is TGCAGCGTTCGGGGACTCTCCTACAATGAGCAGTTCTTC.

This sequence joins TRBV30 and TRBJ2-3, with D possibly matching TRBD2 (5 bases). CDR1 and CDR2 (germline): GTSNPN, SVGIG (reference sequence). The V and J ends lost 5 bases and 2 bases respectively, with 23 bases between them. The CDR3 sequence is 17 residues long. CDR3 protein: CAWGSSRAGPSTDTQYF. DNA of the CDR3: TGTGCCTGGGGAAGCTCGAGGGCCGGCCCGTCCACAGATACGCAGTATTTT.

The chain joins TRBV30 to TRBJ2-5; 7 bases are a match to TRBD2. Germline-derived CDR1 and CDR2 are GTSNPN and SVGIG (reference sequence). The CDR3 sequence is 16 residues long. Losses at the gene ends were 4 bases for V and 5 bases for J; bases not matched to a gene: 16. The CDR3 DNA reads TGTGCCTGGAACTGGGCTAGCGTCGGGCGGGAGGAGACCCAGTACTTC. It codes for CAWNWASVGREETQYF.

The CDR3 DNA reads as TGTGCCAGCAGCATAAAAAAAGAGACCCAGTACTTC. Its translation: CASSIKKETQYF. This sequence joins TRBV11-2 and TRBJ2-5; D remains ambiguous. The CDR3 is 12 residues long. Germline V lookup: CDR1 SGHAT, CDR2 FQNNGV. Trimming shortened V by 5 bases and J by 3 bases, and 7 bases separated the two germline ends.

This chain connects TRBV6-5 to TRBJ2-7; D is uncertain. Germline assignment: CDR1 MNHEY and CDR2 SVGAGI. V gave up 2 bases and J gave up 4 bases, with 9 bases separating them. The CDR3 runs to 13 residues. The CDR3, as DNA: TGTGCCAGCAGTTACGATGGGGTATACGAGCAGTACTTC. Its protein product is CASSYDGVYEQYF.

This sequence joins TRBV9 and TRBJ2-5; D is unclear. The V and J ends lost 0 bases and 2 bases respectively, with 14 bases between them. This CDR3 has 16 residues. CDR1 is SGDLS and CDR2 is YYNGEE in the germline V gene. This chain's CDR3 is CASSVGVDRVQETQYF. The CDR3 region has the DNA TGTGCCAGCAGCGTAGGGGTGGATCGGGTACAAGAGACCCAGTACTTC.

The chain is built from TRBV2 and TRBJ2-1; D possibly corresponds to TRBD2 (5 bases). V dropped 6 bases and J dropped 5 bases, with 8 bases sitting between them. The CDR3 sequence is 12 residues long. Germline CDR1 reads SNHLY; CDR2 reads FYNNEI. The DNA for the CDR3 is TGTGCCAGCAGGAGGGATAACAATGAGCAGTTCTTC. Translating it yields CASRRDNNEQFF.

The chain uses TRBV10-3 and TRBJ2-5; TRBD2 matches at 11 bases. Per germline, CDR1 ENHRY and CDR2 SYGVKD. The ends lost 5 bases at V and 2 bases at J; junction bases unmatched: 4. The CDR3 totals 15 residues. The CDR3 coding sequence is TGTGCCATCAGTCCGGGACTAGCGGCACAAGAGACCCAGTACTTC. It yields the protein CAISPGLAAQETQYF.

The CDR3 protein is CASSSTGAGANVLTF. The CDR3 DNA reads TGTGCCAGCAGCTCCACAGGGGCTGGGGCCAACGTCCTGACTTTC. The rearrangement links TRBV7-2 to TRBJ2-6, with 7 bases aligning to TRBD1. Germline V CDR1 and CDR2: SGHTA, FQGNSA. Trimming removed 4 bases from V and 2 bases from J; junction bases left unmatched: 2. The CDR3 covers 15 residues. Full variable domain (remainder filled in from reference TRBV7-2 and TRBJ2-6): GAGVSQSPSNKVTEKGKDVELRCDPISGHTALYWYRQSLGQGLEFLIYFQGNSAPDKSGLPSDRFSAERTGGSVSTLTIQRTQQEDSAVYLCASSSTGAGANVLTFGAGSRLTVL.

The J gene is TRBJ2-5, the V gene TRBV10-1; TRBD1 might be the D (8 bases). V shed 0 bases and J shed 5 bases, with 19 bases lying between them. The CDR3 length is 17 residues. Per the germline V gene, CDR1 is WNHNN and CDR2 is SYGVQD (reference sequence). The CDR3 sequence: CASSESGGTGSGETQYF. The CDR3 region has the DNA TGCGCCAGCAGTGAGTCGGGAGGGACAGGCTCCGGTGAGACCCAGTACTTC.

The DNA for the CDR3 is TGTGCCAGCAGTATGGCCGGACTAGCGGAACAAGAGACCCAGTACTTC. Protein: CASSMAGLAEQETQYF. The chain joins TRBV28 to TRBJ2-5; 10 nucleotides match TRBD2. This CDR3 spans 16 amino acids. The trim removed 5 bases at V and 2 bases at J, leaving 8 bases unmatched. CDR1 MDHEN and CDR2 SYDVKM come from the germline V gene. Variable domain in full (rest from reference TRBV28 and TRBJ2-5): DVKVTQSSRYLVKRTGEKVFLECVQDMDHENMFWYRQDPGLGLRLIYFSYDVKMKEKGDIPEGYSVSREKKERFSLILESASTNQTSMYLCASSMAGLAEQETQYFGPGTRLLVL.

This clone appeared a single time. The chain is built from TRBV7-2 and TRBJ2-3; 10 bases map to TRBD2. The CDR3 is 15 amino acids. Germline V gene data show CDR1 as SGHTA and CDR2 as FQGNSA. Trimming removed 5 bases from V and 6 bases from J; junction bases left unmatched: 8. CDR3 protein: CASSMSSGSPDTQYF. For the CDR3, the DNA is TGTGCCAGCAGCATGTCTAGCGGGAGCCCCGATACGCAGTATTTT. Together with reference TRBV7-2 and TRBJ2-3, the CDR3 gives the full variable domain: GAGVSQSPSNKVTEKGKDVELRCDPISGHTALYWYRQSLGQGLEFLIYFQGNSAPDKSGLPSDRFSAERTGGSVSTLTIQRTQQEDSAVYLCASSMSSGSPDTQYFGPGTRLTVL.

The V gene is TRBV7-2, the J gene TRBJ2-7; D uncertain. The CDR3 has 14 residues. Trimming left V 0 bases short and J 0 bases short, with 6 bases between. Germline V gene sequence: CDR1 SGHTA, CDR2 FQGNSA. The CDR3 nucleotides are TGTGCCAGCAGCTTAGCGCTGGCCTCCTACGAGCAGTACTTC. Translation: CASSLALASYEQYF.

The chain uses TRBV6-5 and TRBJ1-5, with D unclear. V was clipped by 2 bases and J by 6 bases, with 8 bases between them. Germline-derived CDR1 and CDR2 are MNHEY and SVGAGI. This CDR3 is built from 13 residues. Written as DNA, the CDR3 is TGTGCCAGCAGTTACGGAGGGTCTCAGCCCCAGCATTTT. Translating gives CASSYGGSQPQHF.

The V call is TRBV5-1, the J call TRBJ2-1; D not resolved. The CDR3 covers 14 residues. Germline CDR1 is SGHRS and CDR2 is YFSETQ. Trimming took off 0 bases at V and 5 bases at J, with 9 bases between the two ends. The CDR3 coding sequence is TGCGCCAGCAGCTTGGGTGGACCCGACAATGAGCAGTTCTTC. Amino acid sequence: CASSLGGPDNEQFF.

The chain joins TRBV5-1 to TRBJ2-4, with a possible D match to TRBD2 (6 bases). V was trimmed by 4 bases and J by 4 bases, leaving 6 bases between them. CDR3 length: 12 amino acids. CDR1 SGHRS and CDR2 YFSETQ come from the germline V gene. DNA of the CDR3: TGCGCCAGCAGCAGCGGGAAAAACATTCAGTACTTC. The encoded protein is CASSSGKNIQYF.

V is TRBV11-2 and J is TRBJ1-6, with D possibly TRBD1 on 6 matching bases. V gave up 3 bases and J gave up 6 bases, with 15 bases separating them. This CDR3 is 16 amino acids long. Germline CDR1 and CDR2: SGHAT and FQNNGV. The CDR3, as DNA: TGTGCCAGCAGCTTTTTCCGGGGGCGAAGTAATTCACCCCTCCACTTT. It specifies CASSFFRGRSNSPLHF.

The gene calls are TRBV11-2 and TRBJ2-7, with 7 positions matching TRBD1. The CDR3 loop spans 13 amino acids. V shed 6 bases and J 5 bases; nucleotides not matched to a gene: 7. CDR1 is SGHAT, CDR2 FQNNGV, per germline. The CDR3 DNA is TGTGCCAGCAGGCAGACAGGGACGAACGAGCAGTACTTC. Protein: CASRQTGTNEQYF.

The rearrangement links TRBV21-1 to TRBJ2-7. TRBV21-1 is marked as a pseudogene. This CDR3 has 11 residues. The CDR3 nucleotides are TGTGCCAGCAGCGGTCCTTACGAGCAGTACTTC. As protein: CASSGPYEQYF.

The chain's CDR3 is CASRTGSSGANVLTF. Here the CDR3 DNA reads TGTGCCAGCAGGACAGGGAGTTCTGGGGCCAACGTCCTGACTTTC. The gene calls are TRBV2 and TRBJ2-6; TRBD1 matches 7 bases. The germline gives CDR1 SNHLY, CDR2 FYNNEI. With 6 bases clipped from V and 1 base from J, the junction kept 3 bases outside the gene matches. The CDR3 length is 15 residues.

The chain couples TRBV30 to TRBJ2-5; D is unresolved. The CDR3 has 13 amino acids. The germline gives CDR1 GTSNPN, CDR2 SVGIG (reference sequence). Trimming removed 4 bases at V and 5 bases at J, with 14 bases between. DNA of the CDR3: TGTGCCTGGAACCCACCGGGTGTGGAGACCCAGTACTTC. As protein: CAWNPPGVETQYF.

The V gene is TRBV7-9, the J gene TRBJ1-1; D may be TRBD1 (6 bases). The CDR3 covers 15 residues. Trimming took off 5 bases at V and 1 base at J, with 14 bases between the two ends. The germline V gene encodes CDR1 SEHNR and CDR2 FQNEAQ (reference sequence). CDR3 sequence reads: CASSPLRTANTEAFF. The DNA of the CDR3 is TGTGCCAGCAGCCCATTGAGGACAGCGAACACTGAAGCTTTCTTT.

This CDR3 is CASSSPGLAYEQYF. The CDR3 coding sequence is TGTGCCAGCAGTTCCCCAGGACTCGCCTACGAGCAGTACTTC. The chain recombines TRBV28 with TRBJ2-7; a possible D gene is TRBD2 (5 bases). Trimming removed 4 bases from V and 2 bases from J, with 12 bases in between. The CDR3 length is 14 residues. In germline, CDR1 is MDHEN, CDR2 SYDVKM.

CDR3 in amino acids: CASRSLGYNEQFF. CDR3 nucleotides: TGTGCCAGCAGATCCTTAGGGTACAATGAGCAGTTCTTC. The V call is TRBV6-6, the J call TRBJ2-1, with no clear D. This CDR3 has 13 amino acids. Trimming took off 6 bases at V and 4 bases at J, with 10 bases between the two ends. Germline CDR1 and CDR2: MNHNY and SVGAGI (reference sequence).